A selection of T cell receptor beta chains follows, all from one sample in a study of T cell repertoires in cytomegalovirus infection. TCRdb processed the reads anew with MiXCR; each CDR3 protein has one entry. The data contain roughly 250,000 distinct CDR3 sequences, 12% of them seen just once; the ten biggest clones take up approximately 1.8%. The source material was PBMCs. All receptors come from a human donor in good health (CMV status not recorded). Some clones in this sample may be carry-over from other donors' samples. The conserved cysteine and the conserved F or W are not part of the CDR3 here.

v_gene	j_gene	CDR3aa
TRBV7-6	TRBJ2-1	ASSSRRNEQF
TRBV7-2	TRBJ1-5	ASSLQGRGLGENQPQH
TRBV7-2	TRBJ2-7	ASSLGRNYEQY
TRBV7-2	TRBJ2-3	ASSLTGGTRPTRTDTQY
TRBV7-2	TRBJ2-2	ASRQDRGYTGELF
TRBV7-6	TRBJ2-7	ASSNSGSYTYEQY
TRBV7-2	TRBJ2-1	ASSFPRGGGNNEQF
TRBV15	TRBJ2-7	ATSRETGLYEQY
TRBV6-2/TRBV6-3	TRBJ1-1	ASSYYVSGTLNTEAF
TRBV6-2/TRBV6-3	TRBJ2-7	ASSYELASSREQY
TRBV7-2	TRBJ2-7	ASSLQGLAGVSEQY
TRBV7-9	TRBJ2-7	ASSGQGGGEQY
TRBV9	TRBJ2-7	ASSEDARSTYEQY
TRBV19	TRBJ1-5	ASSPTTEQPQH
TRBV14	TRBJ1-1	ASSQAQFNTEAF
TRBV4-2	TRBJ2-2	ASSQGGGGETGELF
TRBV28	TRBJ1-1	ASRPPAYTEAF
TRBV7-8	TRBJ2-1	ASSLEATHYNEQF
TRBV7-2	TRBJ2-1	ASSKTGGAYNEQF
TRBV6-2/TRBV6-3	TRBJ2-5	ASSGLPSRGAQETQY
TRBV19	TRBJ1-3	ASRADYSGNTIY
TRBV5-5	TRBJ2-3	ATDSHRGADTQY
TRBV19	TRBJ2-1	ASSAASPGYNEQF
TRBV4-3	TRBJ2-5	ASSQVAQGAGETQY
TRBV7-9	TRBJ2-1	ASSSRGSDNEQF
TRBV19	TRBJ1-1	ASSIGTMNTEAF
TRBV11-2	TRBJ2-7	ASSYNSNVNGGYEQY
TRBV4-1	TRBJ2-1	ASSHADNEQF
TRBV28	TRBJ2-2	ASSQGGLTGELF
TRBV7-2	TRBJ2-1	ASSLGLDNEQF
TRBV4-3	TRBJ1-2	ASSHDRDLYGYT
TRBV24-1	TRBJ2-2	ATSDPDRNTGELF
TRBV7-2	TRBJ1-1	ASSLEQGGTEAF
TRBV28	TRBJ1-1	ASSPPNLSAF
TRBV28	TRBJ2-7	ASSPHGQSSYEQY
TRBV7-2	TRBJ1-2	ANRTTLNYGYT
TRBV5-1	TRBJ2-5	ASSLLLAGAEETQY
TRBV6-1	TRBJ2-7	ASRDGTGAYEQY
TRBV10-3	TRBJ2-1	AISELGLAGSGEQF
TRBV5-1	TRBJ2-5	ASSVRQETQY
TRBV6-1	TRBJ2-1	ASRVVGSHNEQF
TRBV12-3/TRBV12-4	TRBJ1-1	ASSEGTDSAEAF
TRBV11-2	TRBJ2-1	ASSLGRDEQF
TRBV12-3/TRBV12-4	TRBJ2-5	ASSLTPNQETQY
TRBV29-1	TRBJ2-3	SVEDSRDTDTQY
TRBV7-3	TRBJ2-3	ASSLTGVLSTDTQY
TRBV6-1	TRBJ2-5	ASSEAGSLHKRTQY
TRBV7-2	TRBJ2-3	ASRLTIGKADTQY
TRBV5-6	TRBJ1-1	ASSPVGGNTEAF
TRBV6-2/TRBV6-3	TRBJ2-1	ASHYSGGPGNEQF
TRBV20-1	TRBJ2-2	SASGGIGRVKNTGELF
TRBV7-2	TRBJ2-3	ASSSRQFSTDTQY